This record concerns one T cell receptor (beta chain) sequence. As yet, its antigen is unknown. The data were taken from a study of CXCR3-negative and CXCR3-positive naive CD8 T cells. Regarding the study as a whole: Memory, not naive, CXCR3-negative and CXCR3-positive cells differed in TRBV-TRBJ usage. Surface CD5 was comparable between naive subsets; TCR strength was inferred from TRB CDR3 properties. CXCR3-positive naive cells had more hydrophobic TRB CDR3s than CXCR3-negative naive cells.

Every subset of CD8+ T cells was sorted in triplicate at roughly 300,000 cells each. Libraries were UMI-labeled 5' RACE TRB cDNA. TCRdb reprocessed the 5' RACE reads and keeps a single row for each CDR3 protein, giving no DNA. This sample lists fewer than 55,000 distinct CDR3 sequences; its ten largest clones have 1.6%. There are 16 residues in the CDR3. CDR1 and CDR2 from the germline V gene are ENHRY and SYGVKD. This receptor was taken from a human donor in good health. Some clones in this sample may be carry-over from other donors' samples. Sequenced sample: naive CXCR3- CD8+ T cells from blood. The subset was: CD45RO-CCR7+CD27+CD95- naive CD8+ T cells lacking CXCR3 (TNR3-). The chain has TRBV10-3 and TRBJ2-5; TCRdb calls TRBD1, which cannot be checked without DNA. The CDR3 protein is CAISGGQRERRETQYF.